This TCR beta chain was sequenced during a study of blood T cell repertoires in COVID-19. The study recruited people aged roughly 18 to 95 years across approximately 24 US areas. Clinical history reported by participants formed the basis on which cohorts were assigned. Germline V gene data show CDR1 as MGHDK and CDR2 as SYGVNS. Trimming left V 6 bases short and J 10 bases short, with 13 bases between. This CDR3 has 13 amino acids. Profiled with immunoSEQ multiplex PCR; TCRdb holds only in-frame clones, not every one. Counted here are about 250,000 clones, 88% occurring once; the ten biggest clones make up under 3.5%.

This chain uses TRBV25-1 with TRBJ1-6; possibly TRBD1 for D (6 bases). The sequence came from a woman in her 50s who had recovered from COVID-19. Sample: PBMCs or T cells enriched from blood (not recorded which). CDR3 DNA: TGTGCCAGCAGGGGAACAGGGCAATCACCCCTCCACTTT. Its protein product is CASRGTGQSPLHF.